This record concerns one TCR beta chain sequence. This record comes from a study of PD-1 blockade in classical Hodgkin lymphoma. Germline CDR1 is SGHRS and CDR2 is YFSETQ. The V end was cut by 0 bases, the J end by 2 bases, with 13 bases between. There are 16 residues in the CDR3. This table comes from immunoSEQ multiplex PCR, and its TCRdb copy is limited to in-frame clones, with some not included. The data show about 6,300 clones, 70% to 90% seen once. Exposure to brentuximab vedotin varied, and each patient had relapsed following autologous stem cell transplantation. This TCR was recovered from a human donor with classical Hodgkin lymphoma. The rearrangement joins TRBV5-1 to TRBJ2-3; D gene unclear. The sequenced sample was peripheral blood mononuclear cells (PBMCs), obtained before the second cycle of nivolumab. CDR3 nucleotide sequence: TGCGCCAGCAGCTTGGCCATCGGCAGCTACACAGATACGCAGTATTTT. This sequence encodes CASSLAIGSYTDTQYF. The full variable domain, completed using reference TRBV5-1 and TRBJ2-3, is KAGVTQTPRYLIKTRGQQVTLSCSPISGHRSVSWYQQTPGQGLQFLFEYFSETQRNKGNFPGRFSGRQFSNSRSEMNVSTLELGDSALYLCASSLAIGSYTDTQYFGPGTRLTVL.